The 7 T cell receptor beta chains given below trace back to one sample, sequenced in a study of blood T cells in healthy people across ages. The second PCR ran roughly 7 to 12 cycles with a sample-barcoded 5' primer and J-beta primers. TCRdb re-called the 5' RACE reads through MiXCR, storing one row per CDR3 protein. The sample lists approximately 850,000 distinct CDR3 sequences, roughly 64% occurring once. The sample consisted of blood. The receptors here all came from a man aged 25-40 years in good health.

The chain carries TRBV6-6 and TRBJ1-2; D may be TRBD1 (5 bases). V lost 5 bases to trimming and J lost 7 bases, with 17 bases between them. CDR1 is MNHNY and CDR2 is SVGAGI in the germline V gene (reference sequence). The CDR3 has 14 amino acids. DNA of the CDR3: TGTGCCAGCAGTGACGGCAGGGAGAGCTCTGGCTACACCTTC. This encodes CASSDGRESSGYTF.

This sequence joins TRBV9 and TRBJ1-4; D unclear. The germline V gene encodes CDR1 SGDLS and CDR2 YYNGEE. The CDR3 length is 16 residues. With 2 bases removed from V and 5 bases from J, the gap between germline ends came to 16 bases. For the CDR3, the DNA is TGTGCCAGCAGCGTCTCCCCTCAGCCGAAGAATGAAAAACTGTTTTTT. Translated: CASSVSPQPKNEKLFF.

The V and J genes are TRBV10-3 and TRBJ2-7; possibly TRBD1 for D (6 bases). The end of the DNA is better explained by TRBJ2-5, so the J call may be wrong. Germline V CDR1 and CDR2: ENHRY, SYGVKD. The CDR3 sequence is 16 residues long. The CDR3 region has the DNA TGTGCCATCAGCCGCGTGGGGTCAGGGGCTGGGGAGACCCAGTACTTC. It encodes CAISRVGSGAGETQYF.

This chain uses TRBV15 with TRBJ2-1; either TRBD1 or TRBD2 may supply D (6 bases each). This CDR3 is 16 amino acids long. Trimming shortened V by 2 bases and J by 5 bases, and 16 bases separated the two germline ends. Germline V gene lookup returns CDR1 LNHNV and CDR2 YYDKDF (reference sequence). The CDR3 nucleotides read TGTGCCACCAGCAGAACGGGGGCGCCCAGGAACAATGAGCAGTTCTTC. Its translation: CATSRTGAPRNNEQFF.

Concerning this clonotype itself: Sequence at one end of the junction differs from germline and may be a read error. The V gene is TRBV7-2, the J gene TRBJ1-1; possibly TRBD1 for D (5 bases). The CDR3 is 15 amino acids. Germline CDR1 and CDR2: SGHTA and FQGNSA. The chain's CDR3 is CASSLDGGVGTEAFF. The CDR3 bases are TGTGCCAGCAGTTTAGATGGGGGTGTCGGCACTGAAGCTTTCTTT.

The chain couples TRBV30 to TRBJ1-2, with unresolved D. V lost 7 bases, J lost 8 bases, and 5 bases lay in between. The CDR3 has 8 amino acids. Germline lookup yields CDR1 GTSNPN and CDR2 SVGIG (reference sequence). As DNA, the CDR3 is TGTGCCTCATGGGGCTACACCTTC. Amino acid sequence: CASWGYTF.

This chain links TRBV9 with TRBJ1-5, with a weak D call TRBD1 (6 bases). The CDR3 is 13 residues long. CDR1 SGDLS and CDR2 YYNGEE come from the germline V gene. Trimming removed 3 bases from V and 6 bases from J, with 10 bases in between. The CDR3 is CASSEGGRQPQHF. The CDR3 nucleotides are TGTGCCAGCAGCGAGGGGGGCCGTCAGCCCCAGCATTTT.